This TCR beta chain appears in the sequencing data of a study of post-analysis software for immune sequencing data. In the study overall: Relapsing-remitting, secondary progressive and progressive-relapsing multiple sclerosis were all included among the disease courses.

Germline CDR1 is SGHRS and CDR2 is YFSETQ. CDR3 length: 15 amino acids. With 2 bases clipped from V and 1 base from J, the junction kept 5 bases outside the gene matches. The study, taken as a whole, reports: Multiple sclerosis was associated with a significant reduction in normalized Chao1 diversity relative to controls. Elevated frequency relative to controls characterized about 5 TRBV segments in patients, TRBV5-6, TRBV5-1 and TRBV20-1 among them. Strong same-batch co-clustering of samples appeared with F measure clustering.

Unique molecular identifiers featured in each of the TCR beta cDNA libraries. Some 500,000 cDNA molecules were recovered from an input of 1 to 10 million T cells. TCRdb re-called the PCR reads through MiXCR, storing one row per CDR3 protein. The sample contains roughly 800,000 distinct CDR3 sequences, 53% of which appear only once. This clonotype was observed a handful of times. The antigen is unknown. Sequencing used blood. The source of this sequence is a girl aged 10 to 17 with multiple sclerosis. This chain connects TRBV5-1 to TRBJ2-5; 7 positions match TRBD2. CDR3 sequence (DNA): TGCGCCAGCAGCTTTCGCGGGGGTTTCCAAGAGACCCAGTACTTC. The encoded protein is CASSFRGGFQETQYF.